The clone carrying this T cell receptor (beta chain) was picked up a small number of times. Antigen unknown. This entry is derived from a study of monozygotic twins with cystic fibrosis. Study-level findings and limits: Monozygotic CF twin pairs shared significantly more nucleotide-identical clonotypes than unrelated CF individuals did. Shared CDR3 numbers were not associated with age, concordance or severity. V usage most resembled the co-twin in 13 of 16 pairs. The repertoire was suggested to be naive-dominated, clonality median around 0.0089.

The table came from immunoSEQ multiplex PCR; TCRdb's copy has only in-frame clones and leaves some out. The sample consists of around 9,500 clones, over 98% of them appearing once. This clonotype originated in a girl aged 2 to 9 with cystic fibrosis. The material sequenced was blood.

The chain's CDR3 is CASSFDRIGPQHF. As DNA, the CDR3 is TGCGCCAGCAGCTTTGACAGGATCGGGCCCCAGCATTTT. This chain uses TRBV5-1 with TRBJ1-5; a weak D match, TRBD1 (6 bases). The CDR3 runs to 13 residues. The germline V gene encodes CDR1 SGHRS and CDR2 YFSETQ. V lost 2 bases, J lost 9 bases, and 12 bases lay in between. Full variable domain (remainder filled in from reference TRBV5-1 and TRBJ1-5): KAGVTQTPRYLIKTRGQQVTLSCSPISGHRSVSWYQQTPGQGLQFLFEYFSETQRNKGNFPGRFSGRQFSNSRSEMNVSTLELGDSALYLCASSFDRIGPQHFGDGTRLSIL.